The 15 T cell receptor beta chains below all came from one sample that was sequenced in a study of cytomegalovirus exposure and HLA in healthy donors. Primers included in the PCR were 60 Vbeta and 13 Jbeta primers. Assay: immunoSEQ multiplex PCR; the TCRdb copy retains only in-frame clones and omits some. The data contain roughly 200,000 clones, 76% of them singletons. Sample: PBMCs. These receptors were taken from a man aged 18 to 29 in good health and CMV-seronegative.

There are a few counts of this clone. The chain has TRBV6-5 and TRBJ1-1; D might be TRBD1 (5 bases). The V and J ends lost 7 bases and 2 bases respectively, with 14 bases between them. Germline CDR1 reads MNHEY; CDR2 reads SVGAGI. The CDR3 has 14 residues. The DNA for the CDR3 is TGTGCCAGCATCCGTGAGGGACTCAACACTGAAGCTTTCTTT. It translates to CASIREGLNTEAFF.

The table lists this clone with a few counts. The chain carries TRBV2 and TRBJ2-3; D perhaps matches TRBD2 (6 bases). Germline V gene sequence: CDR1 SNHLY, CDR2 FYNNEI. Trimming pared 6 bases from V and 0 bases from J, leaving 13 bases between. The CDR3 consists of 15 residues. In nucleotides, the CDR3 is TGTGCCAGCAGGCTAGCGAGCTTAAGCACAGATACGCAGTATTTT. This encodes CASRLASLSTDTQYF. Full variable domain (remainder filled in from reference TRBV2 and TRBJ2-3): EPEVTQTPSHQVTQMGQEVILRCVPISNHLYFYWYRQILGQKVEFLVSFYNNEISEKSEIFDDQFSVERPDGSNFTLKIRSTKLEDSAMYFCASRLASLSTDTQYFGPGTRLTVL.

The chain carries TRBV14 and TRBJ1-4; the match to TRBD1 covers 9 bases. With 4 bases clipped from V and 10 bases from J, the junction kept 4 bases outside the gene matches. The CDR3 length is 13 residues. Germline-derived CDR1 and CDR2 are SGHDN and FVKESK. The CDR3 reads CASSRQGDRKLFF. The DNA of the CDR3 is TGTGCCAGCAGCCGACAGGGGGATCGAAAACTGTTTTTT.

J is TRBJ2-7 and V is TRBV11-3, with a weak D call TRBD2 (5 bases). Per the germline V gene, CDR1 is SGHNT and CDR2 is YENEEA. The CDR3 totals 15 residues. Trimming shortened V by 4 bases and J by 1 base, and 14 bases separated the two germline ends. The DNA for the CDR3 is TGTGCCAGCAGCTCTGTGGACGGGATGTCCTACGAGCAGTACTTC. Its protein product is CASSSVDGMSYEQYF.

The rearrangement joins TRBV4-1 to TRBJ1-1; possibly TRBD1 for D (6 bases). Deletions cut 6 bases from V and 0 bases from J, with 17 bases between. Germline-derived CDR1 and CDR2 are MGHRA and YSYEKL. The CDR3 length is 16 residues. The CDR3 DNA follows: TGCGCCAGCAGGGACCCTGGGCAGGGGCTGAACACTGAAGCTTTCTTT. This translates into CASRDPGQGLNTEAFF.

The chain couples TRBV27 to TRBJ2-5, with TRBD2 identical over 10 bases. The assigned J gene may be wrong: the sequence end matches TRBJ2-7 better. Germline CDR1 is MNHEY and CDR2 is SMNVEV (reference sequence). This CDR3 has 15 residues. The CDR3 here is CASRPQGSGRHEQYF. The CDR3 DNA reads TGTGCCAGCAGGCCCCAGGGTAGCGGGAGGCACGAGCAGTACTTC.

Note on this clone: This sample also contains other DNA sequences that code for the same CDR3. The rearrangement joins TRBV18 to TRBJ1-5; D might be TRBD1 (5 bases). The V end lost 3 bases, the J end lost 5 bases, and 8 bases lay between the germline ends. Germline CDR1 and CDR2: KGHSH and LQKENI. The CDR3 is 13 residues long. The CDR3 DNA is TGTGCCAGCTCACCTGGCAGGGATCAGCCCCAGCATTTT. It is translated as CASSPGRDQPQHF.

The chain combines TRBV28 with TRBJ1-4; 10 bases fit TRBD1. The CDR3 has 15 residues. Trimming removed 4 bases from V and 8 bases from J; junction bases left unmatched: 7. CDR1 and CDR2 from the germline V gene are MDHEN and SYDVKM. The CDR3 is CASSSPGQGSEKLFF. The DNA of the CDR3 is TGTGCCAGCAGTTCACCGGGACAGGGGAGCGAAAAACTGTTTTTT.

The CDR3 loop reads CASSKAGTSGYEQYF. The CDR3 nucleotides read TGTGCCAGCAGCAAGGCCGGGACTAGCGGCTACGAGCAGTACTTC. The rearrangement links TRBV21-1 to TRBJ2-7; the D call TRBD2 from the table was never checked on the DNA. TRBV21-1 is a recognized pseudogene. This CDR3 spans 15 amino acids.

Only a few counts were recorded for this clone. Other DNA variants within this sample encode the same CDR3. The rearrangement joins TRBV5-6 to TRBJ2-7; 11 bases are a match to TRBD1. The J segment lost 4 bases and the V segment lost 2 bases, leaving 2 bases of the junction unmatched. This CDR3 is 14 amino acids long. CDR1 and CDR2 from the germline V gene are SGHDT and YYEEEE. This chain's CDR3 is CASSFGTGGYEQYF. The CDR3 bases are TGTGCCAGCAGCTTCGGGACAGGGGGTTACGAGCAGTACTTC.

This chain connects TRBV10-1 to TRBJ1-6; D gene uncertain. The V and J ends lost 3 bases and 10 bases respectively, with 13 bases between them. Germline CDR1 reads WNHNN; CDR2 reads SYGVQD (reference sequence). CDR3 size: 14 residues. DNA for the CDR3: TGCGCCAGCAGTGAATCGGGATTGGGCTCACCCCTCCACTTT. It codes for CASSESGLGSPLHF.

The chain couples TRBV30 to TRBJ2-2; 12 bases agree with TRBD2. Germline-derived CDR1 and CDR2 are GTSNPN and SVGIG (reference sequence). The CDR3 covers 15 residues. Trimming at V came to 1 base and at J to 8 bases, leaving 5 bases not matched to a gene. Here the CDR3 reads CAWSGTSGTQGELFF. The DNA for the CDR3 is TGTGCCTGGAGTGGGACTAGCGGGACCCAGGGGGAGCTGTTTTTT.

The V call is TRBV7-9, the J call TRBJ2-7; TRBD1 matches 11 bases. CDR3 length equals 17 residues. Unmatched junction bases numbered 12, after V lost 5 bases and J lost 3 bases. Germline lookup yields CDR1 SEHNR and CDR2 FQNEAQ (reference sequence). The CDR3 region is CASSPTRGQGVSYEQYF. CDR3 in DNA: TGTGCCAGCAGCCCAACGAGGGGACAGGGGGTCAGCTACGAGCAGTACTTC.

CDR3 in DNA: TGTGCCTGGAGTCGACAGGGCTACGAGCAGTACTTC. Translation: CAWSRQGYEQYF. The rearrangement links TRBV30 to TRBJ2-7; 7 positions agree with TRBD1. Losses at the gene ends were 2 bases for V and 3 bases for J; bases not matched to a gene: 1. The germline CDR1 and CDR2 sequences are GTSNPN and SVGIG (reference sequence). The CDR3 is 12 residues long.

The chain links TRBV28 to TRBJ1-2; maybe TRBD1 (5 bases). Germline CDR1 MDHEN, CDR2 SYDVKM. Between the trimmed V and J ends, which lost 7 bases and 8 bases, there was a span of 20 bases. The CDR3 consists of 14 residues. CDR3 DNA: TGTGCCAGCATCACCGGGGGGGGGAATCGGGGCTACACCTTC. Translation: CASITGGGNRGYTF.